This passage covers 17 T cell receptor beta chains from one sample sequenced in a study of T cell repertoires in cytomegalovirus infection. TCRdb re-derived calls from the reads in MiXCR, one entry per CDR3 protein. The profile shows 150,000 to 200,000 distinct CDR3 sequences, about 20% of them singletons. The sequenced sample was PBMCs. Receptors originate from a human donor in good health (CMV status not recorded). Some clones in this sample may be carry-over from other donors' samples.

The J gene is TRBJ1-1, the V gene TRBV29-1; D unresolved. CDR3 length equals 13 residues. Trimming removed 0 bases from V and 5 bases from J, with 10 bases in between. From germline, CDR1 is SQVTM and CDR2 ANQGSEA. CDR3 residues: CSVEDGRRTEAFF. For the CDR3, the DNA is TGCAGCGTTGAAGACGGCCGGCGGACTGAAGCTTTCTTT.

This clonotype was detected a few times. This chain connects TRBV28 to TRBJ2-1, with 13 bases matching TRBD2. V lost 4 bases to trimming and J lost 8 bases; unmatched junction nucleotides: 8. Germline V gene lookup returns CDR1 MDHEN and CDR2 SYDVKM. The CDR3 totals 16 residues. The CDR3 region is CASSSLAGGVGDEQFF. The DNA for the CDR3 is TGTGCCAGCAGTTCACTAGCGGGAGGGGTGGGTGATGAGCAGTTCTTC.

This clonotype was recorded only once. Being one base from a much bigger clone, this may be a read error. V gene TRBV7-8 combines with J gene TRBJ2-5, with 7 bases matching TRBD2. From germline, CDR1 is SGHVS and CDR2 FQNEAQ. The CDR3 has 15 amino acids. This CDR3 is CVSSLTLAMKETQYF. CDR3 DNA: TGTGTCAGCAGCCTAACACTAGCGATGAAAGAGACCCAGTACTTC.

This clonotype was seen a handful of times. V usage is TRBV6-1 and J usage is TRBJ1-5, with 7 bases fitting TRBD1. The V and J ends lost 7 bases and 7 bases, in that order; junction bases with no gene match: 10. Germline CDR1 MNHNS, CDR2 SASEGT. This CDR3 has 14 residues. The CDR3 spells CASNIQGTVQPQHF. The CDR3 DNA reads TGTGCCAGCAATATACAGGGGACCGTGCAGCCCCAGCATTTT.

V is TRBV12-3 or TRBV12-4 and J is TRBJ1-2; D is uncertain. The CDR3 length is 14 residues. V was clipped by 5 bases and J by 8 bases, with 18 bases between them. DNA of the CDR3: TGTGCCAGCAGTCCCCACCGCGACAAGAGAGGCTACACCTTC. Translation gives CASSPHRDKRGYTF.

This clonotype was picked up a small number of times. The chain carries TRBV20-1 and TRBJ1-1; weak D call: TRBD1 (5 bases). CDR3 length: 13 amino acids. V lost 2 bases to trimming and J lost 10 bases, with 17 bases between them. From germline, CDR1 is DFQATT and CDR2 SNEGSKA (reference sequence). CDR3 sequence: CSARSGQGGLAFF. The CDR3 DNA reads TGCAGTGCTAGATCGGGGCAGGGAGGGTTAGCTTTCTTT.

This clonotype was detected a few times. In DNA, the CDR3 is TGTGCCTGGAACGGGATCGGGAGCACAGATACGCAGTATTTT. Protein: CAWNGIGSTDTQYF. This sequence joins TRBV30 and TRBJ2-3; TRBD2 is a possible D gene (5 bases). This CDR3 is 14 amino acids long. V lost 4 bases, J lost 0 bases, and 11 bases lay in between. Germline V gene lookup returns CDR1 GTSNPN and CDR2 SVGIG (reference sequence).

The genes are TRBV7-6 and TRBJ2-2; D gene ambiguous. CDR3 length: 17 amino acids. Per germline, CDR1 SGHVS and CDR2 FNYEAQ. V lost 1 base, J lost 1 base, and 13 bases lay in between. CDR3 in DNA: TGTGCCAGCAGCTTAGAAATAACGTCCAGGAACACCGGGGAGCTGTTTTTT. It encodes CASSLEITSRNTGELFF.

This clonotype was seen more than once but under ten times. The chain carries TRBV14 and TRBJ1-1, with D perhaps matching TRBD1 (5 bases). V was cut by 0 bases and J by 8 bases, with 22 bases left in between. Germline CDR1 SGHDN, CDR2 FVKESK. The CDR3 totals 17 residues. CDR3 bases: TGTGCCAGCAGCCAAGAACGCCCGGGGGTGGTATTGGTCGAAGCTTTCTTT. It translates to CASSQERPGVVLVEAFF.

This clonotype has just a few counts. V usage is TRBV19 and J usage is TRBJ2-2, with TRBD2 matching over 7 bases. Germline V gives CDR1 LNHDA, CDR2 SQIVND (reference sequence). V gave up 4 bases and J gave up 1 base; unmatched junction bases: 6. The CDR3 has 16 amino acids. In DNA, the CDR3 is TGTGCCAGTAGTACCTTAGCGGGCCAGAACACCGGGGAGCTGTTTTTT. Residues: CASSTLAGQNTGELFF.

The sample holds a few counts of this clonotype. The rearrangement links TRBV7-9 to TRBJ2-2; no clear D gene. Between the trimmed V and J ends, which lost 3 bases and 3 bases, there was a span of 8 bases. The CDR3 runs to 14 residues. CDR1 SEHNR and CDR2 FQNEAQ come from the germline V gene (reference sequence). The CDR3 protein is CASSFEGHTGELFF. For the CDR3, the DNA is TGTGCCAGCAGCTTCGAAGGGCACACCGGGGAGCTGTTTTTT.

The sample holds a few counts of this clonotype. This chain joins TRBV11-1 and TRBJ2-1; 15 bases fit TRBD2. This CDR3 spans 14 amino acids. Germline V lookup: CDR1 SGHAT, CDR2 FQDESV (reference sequence). The V gene end was trimmed by 6 bases and the J gene end by 8 bases; junction bases not matched to a gene: 2. The DNA of the CDR3 is TGTGCCAGCAGAGGGACTAGCGGGAGGCATGAGCAGTTCTTC. Encoded protein: CASRGTSGRHEQFF.

This clonotype was seen at least ten times. This chain connects TRBV11-1 to TRBJ2-7; the D gene is possibly TRBD2 (5 bases). In germline, CDR1 is SGHAT, CDR2 FQDESV (reference sequence). The CDR3 length is 13 residues. Trimming cost V 5 bases and J 3 bases, with 11 bases left between them. The CDR3 here is CASSRGLDYEQYF. Written as DNA, the CDR3 is TGTGCCAGCAGCCGGGGATTGGACTACGAGCAGTACTTC.

Turning to this clonotype: An end of the junction does not agree with germline; a read error may underlie this. The DNA for the CDR3 is TGTGGCAGCAGCCCCGGGACAGGGAGGAGTCAGCCCCAGCATTTT. Translation: CGSSPGTGRSQPQHF. This chain joins TRBV7-9 and TRBJ1-5; TRBD1 matches 9 bases. Germline CDR1 reads SEHNR; CDR2 reads FQNEAQ (reference sequence). The CDR3 is 15 residues long.

The rearrangement links TRBV29-1 to TRBJ2-7; D possibly corresponds to TRBD1 (6 bases). The length of the CDR3 is 13 residues. V was pared by 6 bases and J by 6 bases, with 18 bases between. Germline values: CDR1 SQVTM, CDR2 ANQGSEA. This CDR3 reads CSVERTEGGEQYF. For the CDR3, the DNA is TGCAGCGTCGAGAGGACAGAAGGTGGCGAGCAGTACTTC.

The chain carries TRBV19 and TRBJ2-4; the D is unclear. Germline V lookup: CDR1 LNHDA, CDR2 SQIVND (reference sequence). The ends were cut back, 5 bases at V and 5 bases at J, with 7 bases in the middle. The CDR3 spans 12 residues. CDR3 sequence (DNA): TGTGCCAGTAGTCCGTCGGAAAACATTCAGTACTTC. Protein sequence: CASSPSENIQYF.

The gene calls are TRBV6-2 or TRBV6-3 and TRBJ2-7, with D unclear. This CDR3 is 13 amino acids long. V dropped 5 bases and J dropped 4 bases, with 12 bases sitting between them. Germline CDR1 reads MNHEY; CDR2 reads SVGEGT. The CDR3 loop is CASSRDGGYEQYF. In nucleotides, the CDR3 is TGTGCCAGCAGTCGCGACGGTGGGTACGAGCAGTACTTC.